This entry features one T cell receptor (beta chain) sequence. Its antigen is not identified. The data were taken from a study of blood T cells in healthy people across ages. Points from the study as a whole: Observed TCR beta diversity per million T cells went down as age went up. This fall followed a roughly linear course with age.

The CDR3 consists of 13 residues. Germline V gene sequence: CDR1 MNHEY, CDR2 SVGEGT. The authors ran a second PCR of about 6 to 12 cycles using a sample-barcoded 5' primer and a J-beta primer mix. In TCRdb, the 5' RACE reads were re-called with MiXCR into one record per CDR3 protein. The top ten clones hold approximately 0.75% of a sample with around 1,000,000 distinct CDR3 sequences, around 27% of them seen once. Separately, the same data were catalogued under a study of T cells of mothers and their children.

The clonotype was recovered from a girl aged 2-10 years in good health. The chain combines TRBV6-2 or TRBV6-3 with TRBJ2-5, with D possibly being TRBD2 (5 bases). Judging by the DNA end, TRBJ2-1 fits better; the J call may be wrong. Source material: blood. CDR3 DNA: TGTGCCAGCAGTGAGGGAGCTAACAATGAGCAGTTCTTC. Amino acids: CASSEGANNEQFF.